This T cell receptor beta chain was identified in a study of blood T cells in healthy people across ages. General study findings and limits: Per million T cells, the diversity of TCR beta decreased roughly linearly as age advanced. PBMCs were not sorted, which prevented a conclusive comparison of naive versus antigen-experienced cells.

With regard to this clonotype: Its specificity is unknown.

Then a second PCR, running roughly 7 to 12 cycles, was carried out with a sample-barcoded 5' primer and a J-beta primer mix. TCRdb redid the calling of the 5' RACE reads with MiXCR, one entry per CDR3 protein. The sample carries 1.5 million or so distinct CDR3 sequences, 40% to 50% recorded once. Unmatched junction bases numbered 9, after V lost 3 bases and J lost 4 bases. The germline V gene encodes CDR1 SGHRS and CDR2 YFSETQ. The CDR3 covers 16 residues. The sequenced sample was blood. This rearrangement joins TRBV5-1 to TRBJ1-2, with 10 positions matching TRBD1. The receptor's source is a woman between 18 and 29 years old in good health. The CDR3 sequence: CASSSPGQGTTYGYTF. The CDR3 nucleotides are TGCGCCAGCAGCTCCCCGGGACAGGGGACTACCTATGGCTACACCTTC.